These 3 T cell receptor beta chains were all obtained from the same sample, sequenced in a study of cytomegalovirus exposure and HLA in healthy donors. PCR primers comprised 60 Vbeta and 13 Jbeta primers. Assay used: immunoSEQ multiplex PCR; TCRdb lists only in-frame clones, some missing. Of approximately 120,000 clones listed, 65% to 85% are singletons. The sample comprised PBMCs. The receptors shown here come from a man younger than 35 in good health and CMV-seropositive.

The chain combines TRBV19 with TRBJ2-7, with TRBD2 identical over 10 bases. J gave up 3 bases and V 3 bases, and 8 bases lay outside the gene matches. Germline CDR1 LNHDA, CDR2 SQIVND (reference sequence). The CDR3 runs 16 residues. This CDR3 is CASSIVASGSIYEQYF. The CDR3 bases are TGTGCCAGTAGTATTGTAGCTAGCGGGAGTATCTACGAGCAGTACTTC.

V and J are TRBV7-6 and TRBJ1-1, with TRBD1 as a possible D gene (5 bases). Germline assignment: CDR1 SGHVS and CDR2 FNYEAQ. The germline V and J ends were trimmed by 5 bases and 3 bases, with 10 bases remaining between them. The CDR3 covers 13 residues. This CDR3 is CASSVGGDTEAFF. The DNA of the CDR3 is TGTGCCAGCAGCGTCGGGGGGGACACTGAAGCTTTCTTT.

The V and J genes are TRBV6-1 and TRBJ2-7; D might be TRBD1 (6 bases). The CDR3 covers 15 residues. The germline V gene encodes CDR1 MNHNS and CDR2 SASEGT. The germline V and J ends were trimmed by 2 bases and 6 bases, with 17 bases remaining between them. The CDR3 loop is CASSESPGESGEQYF. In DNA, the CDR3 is TGTGCCAGCAGTGAAAGTCCAGGGGAGAGCGGCGAGCAGTACTTC.